The 14 T cell receptor beta chains below all came from one sample that was sequenced in a study of Ad26.COV2.S vaccination and SARS-CoV-2 variants. The protocol was immunoSEQ multiplex PCR, while the TCRdb copy is restricted to in-frame clones and leaves out a portion. Altogether approximately 280,000 clones are present, about 87% being singletons, with the ten largest covering about 3.6%. Noted treatment: 19 received Ad26.COV2.S at low or high dose, single or two shots; several received placebo; per-sample allocation not given. The samples were gathered on day 63 after the first injection of vaccine or placebo. The input for sequencing was peripheral blood, taken in a trial of Ad26.COV2.S vaccine versus placebo. These receptors were collected from a person between 18 and 60 years old who received the Ad26.COV2.S COVID-19 vaccine or a placebo.

V usage is TRBV4-2 and J usage is TRBJ2-2, with a tentative D call TRBD1 (6 bases). This CDR3 is 17 amino acids long. Trimming removed 0 bases at V and 1 base at J, with 12 bases between. Germline V CDR1 and CDR2: LGHNA, YNFKEQ. The CDR3 loop is CASSQDGSTGNTGELFF. CDR3 nucleotides: TGTGCCAGCAGCCAAGATGGTTCGACAGGGAACACCGGGGAGCTGTTTTTT.

The sample holds a few counts of this clone. The genes are TRBV6-6 and TRBJ1-2; D unresolved. Trimming stripped 8 bases from V and 6 bases from J, with 10 bases between. Germline lookup yields CDR1 MNHNY and CDR2 SVGAGI (reference sequence). The CDR3 runs 11 residues. CDR3 amino acids: CASHGPDGYTF. The CDR3 DNA sequence: TGTGCCAGCCACGGTCCCGATGGCTACACCTTC.

This rearrangement joins TRBV7-9 to TRBJ2-2, with D tentatively TRBD2 (6 bases). The CDR3 covers 15 residues. With 3 bases removed from V and 2 bases from J, the gap between germline ends came to 10 bases. The germline V gene has CDR1 SEHNR and CDR2 FQNEAQ (reference sequence). The CDR3 DNA reads TGTGCCAGCAGCTTTACGGGGACTAACACCGGGGAGCTGTTTTTT. Its protein product is CASSFTGTNTGELFF.

This sequence joins TRBV10-3 and TRBJ2-5, with D perhaps matching TRBD1 (5 bases). The V and J ends lost 8 bases and 5 bases respectively, with 21 bases between them. CDR1 ENHRY and CDR2 SYGVKD come from the germline V gene. The CDR3 is 15 residues long. CDR3 in DNA: TGTGCCATCCGAGGTGGCCCAGGGTTGTGGGAGACCCAGTACTTC. It yields the protein CAIRGGPGLWETQYF.

This clone was observed a single time. The chain employs TRBV5-6 and TRBJ1-1; D not certain. The germline CDR1 and CDR2 sequences are SGHDT and YYEEEE. The CDR3 runs 14 residues. Trimming stripped 1 base from V and 0 bases from J, with 7 bases between. This CDR3 reads CASSLRVMNTEAFF. In nucleotides, the CDR3 is TGTGCCAGCAGCTTGCGAGTAATGAACACTGAAGCTTTCTTT.

V and J are TRBV28 and TRBJ2-5, with D uncertain. Trimming took off 1 base at V and 2 bases at J, with 8 bases between the two ends. Germline V gene data show CDR1 as MDHEN and CDR2 as SYDVKM. The CDR3 is 14 residues long. CDR3 loop: CASSLSRLQETQYF. The CDR3 coding sequence is TGTGCCAGCAGTTTATCGCGGTTACAAGAGACCCAGTACTTC.

The chain has TRBV30 and TRBJ2-7; the D gene is possibly TRBD2 (5 bases). Germline V gives CDR1 GTSNPN, CDR2 SVGIG (reference sequence). The V end lost 0 bases, the J end lost 4 bases, and 16 bases lay between the germline ends. The length of the CDR3 is 15 residues. CDR3: CAWSVGRVFPYEQYF. CDR3 DNA sequence: TGTGCCTGGAGTGTCGGGCGGGTCTTTCCTTACGAGCAGTACTTC.

V gene TRBV5-1 combines with J gene TRBJ1-1; TRBD1 might be the D (6 bases). Trimming stripped 6 bases from V and 3 bases from J, with 15 bases between. Germline V lookup: CDR1 SGHRS, CDR2 YFSETQ. CDR3 length: 14 amino acids. In DNA, the CDR3 is TGCGCCAGCAACACAGGGATCTTGGACACTGAAGCTTTCTTT. Its translation: CASNTGILDTEAFF.

The CDR3 here is CASSQEVQGANYGYTF. In nucleotides, the CDR3 is TGTGCCAGCAGCCAAGAAGTACAGGGGGCCAACTATGGCTACACCTTC. The genes are TRBV4-2 and TRBJ1-2; 9 positions agree with TRBD1. From germline, CDR1 is LGHNA and CDR2 YNFKEQ. The CDR3 contains 16 residues. With 0 bases clipped from V and 2 bases from J, the junction kept 4 bases outside the gene matches.

This chain uses TRBV5-1 with TRBJ1-2, with 7 bases fitting TRBD1. The CDR3 has 14 amino acids. Looked up from germline, CDR1 is SGHRS and CDR2 is YFSETQ. V shed 4 bases, J shed 4 bases, and the junction held 7 bases outside the gene matches. The CDR3 region is CASSGTGQTYGYTF. The CDR3 DNA follows: TGCGCCAGCAGCGGAACGGGACAGACCTATGGCTACACCTTC.

The DNA for the CDR3 is TGTGCCAGCAGCTTAGTTGTGACTGAAGCTTTCTTT. This gives the protein CASSLVVTEAFF. The rearrangement uses TRBV11-2 and TRBJ1-1; D unclear. The germline CDR1 and CDR2 sequences are SGHAT and FQNNGV. V was shortened by 1 base and J by 5 bases, with 5 bases between the two germline ends. This CDR3 region has 12 residues.

CDR3: CSVENYNEQFF. The CDR3 DNA reads TGCAGCGTTGAGAATTACAATGAGCAGTTCTTC. The chain uses TRBV29-1 and TRBJ2-1, with D hard to call. This CDR3 spans 11 amino acids. Germline values: CDR1 SQVTM, CDR2 ANQGSEA. V was cut by 3 bases and J by 4 bases, with 4 bases left in between.

The CDR3 DNA follows: TGTGCCAGCAGCTCCGGGACAGGCGAGCAGTACTTC. Its translation is CASSSGTGEQYF. This chain joins TRBV7-9 and TRBJ2-7; 8 bases are shared with TRBD1. This CDR3 comprises 12 residues. V was pared by 4 bases and J by 6 bases, with 2 bases of the junction left unmatched. Germline V CDR1 and CDR2: SEHNR, FQNEAQ (reference sequence).

The CDR3 bases are TGTGCCAGCAGCTTAGAAAGGACTCGATGGGAGCAGTTCTTC. Protein sequence: CASSLERTRWEQFF. The J gene is TRBJ2-1, the V gene TRBV7-2, with D perhaps matching TRBD2 (5 bases). The CDR3 has 14 residues. V was trimmed by 1 base and J by 10 bases, leaving 14 bases between them. The germline V gene has CDR1 SGHTA and CDR2 FQGNSA.